The rows below give T cell receptor beta chains drawn from one sample of a study of cytomegalovirus exposure and HLA in healthy donors. Assay: immunoSEQ multiplex PCR; the TCRdb copy retains only in-frame clones and omits some. The sample holds more than 95,000 clones, around 80% seen once. Sequencing was performed on PBMCs. The receptors come from a young woman in good health and CMV-seronegative. Each CDR3 is given with its conserved first and last residue. D genes are given only for firm matches. Expanded clones get a size class; other rows say once, few or many, or leave the size out.

v_gene	j_gene	d_gene	len	abundance	CDR3aa	CDR3nt
TRBV30	TRBJ2-3	TRBD2	15	-	CAWSVAGGRTDTQYF	TGTGCCTGGAGTGTAGCGGGGGGCCGCACAGATACGCAGTATTTT
TRBV7-2	TRBJ2-5	-	14	once	CASSLGQPQETQYF	TGTGCCAGCAGCTTAGGACAGCCCCAAGAGACCCAGTACTTC
TRBV6-1	TRBJ1-2	TRBD1	14	-	CASRGTGPNYGYTF	TGTGCCAGCAGGGGGACAGGGCCCAACTATGGCTACACCTTC
TRBV5-1	TRBJ1-1	TRBD1	15	few	CASSLTGTANTEAFF	TGCGCCAGCAGCTTGACCGGGACAGCCAACACTGAAGCTTTCTTT
TRBV7-6	TRBJ1-1	-	13	-	CASSWTTGSEAFF	TGTGCCAGCAGCTGGACCACAGGGAGTGAAGCTTTCTTT
TRBV6-1	TRBJ2-2	-	13	-	CASRMIRTGELFF	TGTGCCAGCCGCATGATTCGGACCGGGGAGCTGTTTTTC
TRBV27	TRBJ2-1	-	16	-	CASSLRPPGLSNEQFF	TGTGCCAGCAGTTTACGACCCCCAGGGTTAAGCAATGAGCAGTTCTTC
TRBV6-6	TRBJ2-7	-	13	-	CASTPPSGYEQYF	TGTGCCAGCACGCCACCGTCGGGCTACGAGCAGTACTTC
TRBV18	TRBJ1-1	TRBD1	18	-	CASSPPGQGLIMNTEAFF	TGTGCCAGCTCACCTCCGGGACAGGGCCTGATTATGAACACTGAAGCTTTCTTT
TRBV7-9	TRBJ2-5	-	15	once	CASSPRRREKETQYF	TGTGCCAGCAGCCCTAGGCGGCGGGAAAAAGAGACCCAGTACTTC
TRBV29-1	TRBJ2-7	TRBD1	15	-	CSVYKRGTGAYEQYF	TGCAGCGTTTATAAGCGGGGGACAGGGGCCTACGAGCAGTACTTC
TRBV18	TRBJ1-6	TRBD1	15	-	CASSPSGQNNSPLHF	TGTGCCAGCTCACCCTCGGGACAGAATAATTCACCCCTCCACTTT
TRBV2	TRBJ2-3	TRBD1	17	once	CASSELGVGGWTDTQYF	TGTGCCAGCAGTGAATTGGGGGTAGGGGGCTGGACAGATACGCAGTATTTT
TRBV18	TRBJ2-7	TRBD1	12	once	CASSPEGAEQYF	TGTGCCAGCTCTCCCGAGGGGGCCGAGCAGTACTTC
TRBV6-5	TRBJ2-7	TRBD2	16	-	CASSYSGTSGRYEQYF	TGTGCCAGCAGTTACTCTGGGACTAGCGGACGCTACGAGCAGTACTTC
TRBV9	TRBJ2-1	TRBD2	16	-	CASSVGGGSSYNEQFF	TGTGCCAGCAGCGTAGGCGGGGGGAGCTCCTACAATGAGCAGTTCTTC
TRBV5-6	TRBJ2-7	-	15	once	CASSFTGIRSYEQYF	TGTGCCAGCAGCTTTACAGGAATCCGCTCCTACGAGCAGTACTTC
TRBV5-1	TRBJ1-4	-	14	once	CASSLPEGNEKLFF	TGCGCCAGCAGCTTGCCAGAGGGAAATGAAAAACTGTTTTTT